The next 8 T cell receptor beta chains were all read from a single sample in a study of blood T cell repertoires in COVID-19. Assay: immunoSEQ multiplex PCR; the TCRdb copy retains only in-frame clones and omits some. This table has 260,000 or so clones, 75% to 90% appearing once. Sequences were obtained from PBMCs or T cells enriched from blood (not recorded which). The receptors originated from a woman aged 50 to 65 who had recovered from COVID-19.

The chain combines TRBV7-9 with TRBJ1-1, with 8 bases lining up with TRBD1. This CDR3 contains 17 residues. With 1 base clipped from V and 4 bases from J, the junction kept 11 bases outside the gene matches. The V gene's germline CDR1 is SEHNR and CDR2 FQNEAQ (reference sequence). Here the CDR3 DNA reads TGTGCCAGCAGCTTAGGGACAGGGACTATTACAGGCACTGAAGCTTTCTTT. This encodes CASSLGTGTITGTEAFF.

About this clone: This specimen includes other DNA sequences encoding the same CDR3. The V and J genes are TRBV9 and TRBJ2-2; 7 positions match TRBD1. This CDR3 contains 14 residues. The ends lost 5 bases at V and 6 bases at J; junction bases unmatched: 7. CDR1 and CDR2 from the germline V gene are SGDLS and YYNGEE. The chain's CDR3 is CASRPTGLAGELFF. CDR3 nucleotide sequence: TGTGCCAGCAGGCCGACAGGGCTGGCCGGGGAGCTGTTTTTT.

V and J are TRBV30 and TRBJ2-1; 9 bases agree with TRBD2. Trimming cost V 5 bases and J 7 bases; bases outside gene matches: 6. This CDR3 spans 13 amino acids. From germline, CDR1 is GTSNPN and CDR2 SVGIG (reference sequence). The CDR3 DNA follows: TGTGCCTGGGGGCTAGCGGGATTGAATGAGCAGTTCTTC. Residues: CAWGLAGLNEQFF.

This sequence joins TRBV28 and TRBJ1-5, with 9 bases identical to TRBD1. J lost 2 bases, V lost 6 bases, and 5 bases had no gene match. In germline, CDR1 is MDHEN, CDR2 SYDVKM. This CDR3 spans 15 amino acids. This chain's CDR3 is CASSFTGGGNQPQHF. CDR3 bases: TGTGCCAGCAGCTTTACAGGGGGCGGCAATCAGCCCCAGCATTTT. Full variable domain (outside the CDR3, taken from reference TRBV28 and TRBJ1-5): DVKVTQSSRYLVKRTGEKVFLECVQDMDHENMFWYRQDPGLGLRLIYFSYDVKMKEKGDIPEGYSVSREKKERFSLILESASTNQTSMYLCASSFTGGGNQPQHFGDGTRLSIL.

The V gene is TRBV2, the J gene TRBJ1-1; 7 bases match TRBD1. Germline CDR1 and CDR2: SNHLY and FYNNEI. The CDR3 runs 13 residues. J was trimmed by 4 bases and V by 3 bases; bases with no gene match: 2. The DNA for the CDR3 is TGTGCCAGCAGTGAGACAGGGACCACTGAAGCTTTCTTT. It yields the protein CASSETGTTEAFF.

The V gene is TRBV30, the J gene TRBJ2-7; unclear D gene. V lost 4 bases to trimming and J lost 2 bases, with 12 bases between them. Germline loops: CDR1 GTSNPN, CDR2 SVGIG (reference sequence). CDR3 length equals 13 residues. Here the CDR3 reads CAWTVAGPYEQYF. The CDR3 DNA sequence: TGTGCCTGGACTGTGGCAGGCCCCTACGAGCAGTACTTC.

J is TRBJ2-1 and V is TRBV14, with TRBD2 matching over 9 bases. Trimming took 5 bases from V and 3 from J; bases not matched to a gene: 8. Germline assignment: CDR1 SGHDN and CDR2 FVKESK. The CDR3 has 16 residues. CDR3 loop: CASSFLAGNFYNEQFF. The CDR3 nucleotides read TGTGCCAGCAGCTTTCTAGCGGGGAATTTCTACAATGAGCAGTTCTTC.

The CDR3 protein is CAWSVLLRRESGELFF. DNA for the CDR3: TGTGCCTGGAGTGTCCTACTTCGGCGGGAGTCCGGGGAGCTGTTTTTT. The rearrangement uses TRBV30 and TRBJ2-2; 7 nucleotides line up with TRBD2. The CDR3 contains 16 residues. The ends lost 0 bases at V and 6 bases at J; junction bases unmatched: 10. Germline CDR1 GTSNPN, CDR2 SVGIG (reference sequence).